Included here is one T cell receptor beta chain sequence, with context. The CDR3 is made up of 18 amino acids. Trimming removed 9 bases from V and 0 bases from J, with 24 bases in between. Germline V gene sequence: CDR1 LNHDA, CDR2 SQIVND (reference sequence). This entry belongs to a study of T cell responses to AZD1222 COVID-19 vaccine. The table came from immunoSEQ multiplex PCR; TCRdb's copy has only in-frame clones and leaves some out. The sample holds more than 100,000 clones, roughly 87% seen once. The input for sequencing was peripheral blood, taken on day 0 of AZD1222 vaccination. The chain combines TRBV19 with TRBJ1-3; the D is unclear. The source of this sequence is an adult in good health. The DNA for the CDR3 is TGTGCCAGCACCTGGGAAAAGTCGTGGGGTTCCTCTGGAAACACCATATATTTT. This encodes CASTWEKSWGSSGNTIYF.